This TCR beta chain was sequenced during a study of T cell responses to AZD1222 COVID-19 vaccine. Study observations and caveats: Clonal diversity was possibly underestimated; the donors were predominantly white British and more often female.

The repertoire was sequenced with immunoSEQ multiplex PCR; TCRdb's copy has only in-frame clones and lacks some. The sample has about 170,000 clones, around 88% seen once; the top ten hold around 1.1%. About this clone: Its target is not known.

Germline V CDR1 and CDR2: LNHDA, SQIVND (reference sequence). The ends were cut back, 4 bases at V and 6 bases at J, with 14 bases in the middle. This CDR3 region has 14 residues. This material consisted of peripheral blood, taken 28 days after the second AZD1222 dose. The V and J genes are TRBV19 and TRBJ2-3; D unresolved. This TCR came from an adult who received the AZD1222 COVID-19 vaccine. Here the CDR3 DNA reads TGTGCCAGTAGTACCCCCTCCTCAGCGGATACGCAGTATTTT. This translates into CASSTPSSADTQYF. Combining the CDR3 with reference TRBV19 and TRBJ2-3 gives the whole variable domain DGGITQSPKYLFRKEGQNVTLSCEQNLNHDAMYWYRQDPGQGLRLIYYSQIVNDFQKGDIAEGYSVSREKKESFPLTVTSAQKNPTAFYLCASSTPSSADTQYFGPGTRLTVL.